Listed below are T cell receptor beta chains from one sample, sequenced in a study of blood T cell repertoires in COVID-19. Using immunoSEQ multiplex PCR, the repertoire was profiled, and TCRdb retains in-frame clones only, with some absent. The sample holds 60,000 to 70,000 clones, about 84% seen once. Sequenced input: peripheral blood. The receptor set was obtained from a human donor in a cohort sampled during active COVID-19. Both conserved end residues are part of each CDR3. The order of the fields is clone size, V gene, J gene, D gene, CDR3 protein, CDR3 DNA. D genes are given only for firm matches. Where a row states a size, it is once, few, many or the class of an expanded clone; other rows omit it.

abundance: NA; v_gene: TRBV5-6; j_gene: TRBJ2-3; d_gene: TRBD1; CDR3aa: CASSEDRGRTDTQYF; CDR3nt: TGTGCCAGCAGTGAGGACAGGGGGCGGACAGATACGCAGTATTTT
abundance: NA; v_gene: TRBV5-4; j_gene: TRBJ1-1; d_gene: TRBD1; CDR3aa: CASSLATGGRLEAFF; CDR3nt: TGTGCCAGCAGCTTAGCGACAGGGGGCAGGTTAGAAGCTTTCTTT
abundance: NA; v_gene: TRBV13; j_gene: TRBJ2-1; d_gene: TRBD2; CDR3aa: CASDETSGAYNEQFF; CDR3nt: TGTGCCAGCGATGAAACTAGCGGGGCCTACAATGAGCAGTTCTTC
abundance: NA; v_gene: TRBV5-8; j_gene: TRBJ2-7; d_gene: NA; CDR3aa: CASSPVRAYEQYF; CDR3nt: TGTGCCAGCAGTCCGGTACGAGCCTACGAGCAGTACTTC
abundance: NA; v_gene: TRBV19; j_gene: TRBJ2-1; d_gene: TRBD1; CDR3aa: CASRPTGGTTYEQFF; CDR3nt: TGTGCCAGTAGGCCGACAGGGGGAACTACTTATGAGCAGTTCTTC
abundance: once; v_gene: TRBV7-7; j_gene: TRBJ2-3; d_gene: NA; CDR3aa: CASSRGGQSTDTQYF; CDR3nt: TGTGCTAGCAGTCGAGGTGGACAGAGCACAGATACGCAGTATTTT
abundance: NA; v_gene: TRBV30; j_gene: TRBJ2-5; d_gene: TRBD2; CDR3aa: CTWSVRRGARETQYF; CDR3nt: TGTACCTGGAGTGTACGGCGGGGGGCCCGGGAGACCCAGTACTTC
abundance: NA; v_gene: TRBV18; j_gene: TRBJ1-2; d_gene: TRBD1; CDR3aa: CASSSDRGPGYTF; CDR3nt: TGTGCCAGCTCATCGGACAGGGGGCCCGGCTACACCTTC
abundance: many; v_gene: TRBV27; j_gene: TRBJ2-1; d_gene: TRBD2; CDR3aa: CASSRGGLSYNEQFF; CDR3nt: TGTGCCAGCAGCCGCGGGGGGCTATCCTACAATGAGCAGTTCTTC
abundance: NA; v_gene: TRBV6-1; j_gene: TRBJ2-5; d_gene: TRBD2; CDR3aa: CASSEAYIVRLAGVETQYF; CDR3nt: TGTGCCAGCAGTGAAGCTTATATTGTAAGACTAGCGGGGGTGGAGACCCAGTACTTC
abundance: NA; v_gene: TRBV5-1; j_gene: TRBJ2-7; d_gene: NA; CDR3aa: CASSSAGVLEEQYF; CDR3nt: TGCGCCAGCAGCTCGGCCGGGGTCCTTGAGGAGCAGTACTTC
abundance: few; v_gene: TRBV6-5; j_gene: TRBJ2-3; d_gene: NA; CDR3aa: CASSYTQGRTQYF; CDR3nt: TGTGCCAGCAGTTACACACAGGGTCGGACGCAGTATTTT
abundance: NA; v_gene: TRBV3-1/TRBV3-2; j_gene: TRBJ2-3; d_gene: NA; CDR3aa: CASSSTRGGTQYF; CDR3nt: TGTGCCAGCAGTTCAACTAGGGGGGGGACGCAGTATTTT
abundance: NA; v_gene: TRBV27; j_gene: TRBJ1-5; d_gene: NA; CDR3aa: CASSLSPGRDQPQHF; CDR3nt: TGTGCCAGCAGTTTATCGCCAGGCAGGGATCAGCCCCAGCATTTT
abundance: NA; v_gene: TRBV30; j_gene: TRBJ1-2; d_gene: TRBD1; CDR3aa: CAQDRTGARNGYTF; CDR3nt: TGTGCCCAGGACAGGACAGGGGCGAGGAATGGCTACACCTTC
abundance: NA; v_gene: TRBV7-2; j_gene: TRBJ2-5; d_gene: NA; CDR3aa: CASSSDGAAGETQYF; CDR3nt: TGTGCCAGCAGCTCCGACGGGGCCGCGGGGGAGACCCAGTACTTC
abundance: NA; v_gene: TRBV4-1; j_gene: TRBJ2-7; d_gene: NA; CDR3aa: CASSQYGDYEQYF; CDR3nt: TGCGCCAGCAGCCAGTACGGGGACTACGAGCAGTACTTC
abundance: NA; v_gene: TRBV9; j_gene: TRBJ1-3; d_gene: NA; CDR3aa: CASSVDVQTGNTIYF; CDR3nt: TGTGCCAGCAGCGTAGATGTACAAACTGGAAACACCATATATTTT
abundance: NA; v_gene: TRBV19; j_gene: TRBJ1-1; d_gene: NA; CDR3aa: CATKNHGNTEAFF; CDR3nt: TGTGCCACCAAAAACCACGGGAACACTGAAGCTTTCTTT
abundance: NA; v_gene: TRBV3-1/TRBV3-2; j_gene: TRBJ1-5; d_gene: NA; CDR3aa: CASSPYFQPQHF; CDR3nt: TGTGCCAGCAGCCCCTACTTTCAGCCCCAGCATTTT
abundance: NA; v_gene: TRBV9; j_gene: TRBJ1-2; d_gene: TRBD1; CDR3aa: CASSVIPPRGGGLYGYTF; CDR3nt: TGTGCCAGCAGCGTAATCCCCCCCCGTGGAGGGGGCCTCTATGGCTACACCTTC
abundance: NA; v_gene: TRBV12-5; j_gene: TRBJ1-5; d_gene: TRBD1; CDR3aa: CASGLVRFGGGGRYSNQPQHF; CDR3nt: TGTGCTAGTGGTTTGGTACGTTTTGGAGGGGGCGGCCGATATAGCAATCAGCCCCAGCATTTT
abundance: NA; v_gene: TRBV4-1; j_gene: TRBJ2-2; d_gene: TRBD2; CDR3aa: CASSQGPPGLAGGITGELFF; CDR3nt: TGCGCCAGCAGCCAAGGGCCCCCGGGACTAGCGGGGGGGATCACCGGGGAGCTGTTTTTT
abundance: NA; v_gene: TRBV13; j_gene: TRBJ1-2; d_gene: NA; CDR3aa: CASRNQGLDYGYTF; CDR3nt: TGTGCCAGCAGGAACCAGGGTCTGGACTATGGCTACACCTTC
abundance: NA; v_gene: TRBV5-1; j_gene: TRBJ2-3; d_gene: TRBD2; CDR3aa: CASSLSGTRGADTQYF; CDR3nt: TGCGCCAGCAGCTTGTCCGGGACTAGAGGGGCAGATACGCAGTATTTT
abundance: NA; v_gene: TRBV15; j_gene: TRBJ2-1; d_gene: TRBD2; CDR3aa: CATSSLAGAYNEQFF; CDR3nt: TGTGCCACCAGCAGCCTCGCGGGGGCCTACAATGAGCAGTTCTTC
abundance: NA; v_gene: TRBV5-6; j_gene: TRBJ2-7; d_gene: NA; CDR3aa: CASSPQSGRSYEQYF; CDR3nt: TGTGCCAGCAGCCCCCAGAGTGGGAGGTCCTACGAGCAGTACTTC
abundance: NA; v_gene: TRBV5-1; j_gene: TRBJ1-1; d_gene: NA; CDR3aa: CASSSQGMNTEAFF; CDR3nt: TGCGCCAGCAGCTCGCAGGGGATGAACACTGAAGCTTTCTTT
abundance: NA; v_gene: TRBV5-1; j_gene: TRBJ2-7; d_gene: TRBD1; CDR3aa: CASSPGTEALEQYF; CDR3nt: TGCGCCAGCAGCCCTGGGACAGAGGCTCTCGAGCAGTACTTC
abundance: NA; v_gene: TRBV5-1; j_gene: TRBJ1-2; d_gene: NA; CDR3aa: CASSLEGGYGYTF; CDR3nt: TGCGCCAGCAGCTTGGAAGGGGGCTATGGCTACACCTTC
abundance: few; v_gene: TRBV28; j_gene: TRBJ2-5; d_gene: NA; CDR3aa: CASSSGVGRRPAAQYF; CDR3nt: TGTGCCAGCAGTTCGGGGGTGGGTCGGCGCCCTGCGGCCCAGTACTTC
abundance: NA; v_gene: TRBV6-2/TRBV6-3; j_gene: TRBJ2-7; d_gene: NA; CDR3aa: CASSYSGQTYEQYF; CDR3nt: TGTGCCAGCAGTTACTCGGGGCAGACCTACGAGCAGTACTTC
abundance: NA; v_gene: TRBV28; j_gene: TRBJ1-5; d_gene: NA; CDR3aa: CASSLLVRASNQPQHF; CDR3nt: TGTGCCAGCAGTTTACTCGTCAGGGCTAGCAATCAGCCCCAGCATTTT
abundance: NA; v_gene: TRBV6-5; j_gene: TRBJ2-5; d_gene: TRBD1; CDR3aa: CASMDRVEQETQYF; CDR3nt: TGTGCCAGCATGGACAGGGTAGAACAAGAGACCCAGTACTTC
abundance: NA; v_gene: TRBV6-5; j_gene: TRBJ1-2; d_gene: TRBD1; CDR3aa: CASSYNGQGLVGYTF; CDR3nt: TGTGCCAGCAGTTACAATGGACAGGGCCTAGTTGGCTACACCTTC
abundance: NA; v_gene: TRBV27; j_gene: TRBJ2-1; d_gene: TRBD1; CDR3aa: CASARDRGYNEQFF; CDR3nt: TGTGCCAGCGCCCGGGACAGGGGCTACAATGAGCAGTTCTTC
abundance: NA; v_gene: TRBV11-2; j_gene: TRBJ2-7; d_gene: TRBD2; CDR3aa: CASSRTGGIGYEQYF; CDR3nt: TGTGCCAGCAGCCGAACGGGAGGGATTGGCTACGAGCAGTACTTC
abundance: few; v_gene: TRBV30; j_gene: TRBJ2-3; d_gene: NA; CDR3aa: CAWTVRGVGTDTQYF; CDR3nt: TGTGCCTGGACAGTGCGCGGGGTGGGGACAGATACGCAGTATTTT
abundance: NA; v_gene: TRBV12-3/TRBV12-4; j_gene: TRBJ2-2; d_gene: TRBD1; CDR3aa: CASRLQGAGELFF; CDR3nt: TGTGCCAGCAGACTACAGGGGGCCGGGGAGCTGTTTTTT
abundance: NA; v_gene: TRBV2; j_gene: TRBJ2-3; d_gene: NA; CDR3aa: CASTQGRTDTQYF; CDR3nt: TGTGCCAGCACACAGGGACGCACAGATACGCAGTATTTT
abundance: NA; v_gene: TRBV6-5; j_gene: TRBJ1-2; d_gene: TRBD1; CDR3aa: CASSYSDRDYGYTF; CDR3nt: TGTGCCAGCAGTTACTCCGACAGGGATTATGGCTACACCTTC
abundance: NA; v_gene: TRBV5-1; j_gene: TRBJ1-2; d_gene: NA; CDR3aa: CASSLAGQGYTF; CDR3nt: TGCGCCAGCAGCTTGGCCGGACAGGGCTACACCTTC
abundance: NA; v_gene: TRBV12-3/TRBV12-4; j_gene: TRBJ1-2; d_gene: NA; CDR3aa: CASSPTFRYGYTF; CDR3nt: TGTGCCAGCAGCCCGACATTTAGGTATGGCTACACCTTC
abundance: NA; v_gene: TRBV6-5; j_gene: TRBJ2-7; d_gene: TRBD1; CDR3aa: CASSYTGDSSYEQYF; CDR3nt: TGTGCCAGCAGTTACACAGGGGATAGCTCCTACGAGCAGTACTTC
abundance: NA; v_gene: TRBV11-3; j_gene: TRBJ2-7; d_gene: NA; CDR3aa: CASSLGAGGLWEQYF; CDR3nt: TGTGCCAGCAGCTTAGGTGCAGGGGGACTTTGGGAGCAGTACTTC
abundance: NA; v_gene: TRBV7-2; j_gene: TRBJ2-5; d_gene: TRBD1; CDR3aa: CASSVGQSKQYF; CDR3nt: TGTGCCAGCAGCGTGGGACAGTCGAAGCAGTACTTC
abundance: NA; v_gene: TRBV19; j_gene: TRBJ1-1; d_gene: TRBD1; CDR3aa: CASSKEGAGTEAFF; CDR3nt: TGTGCCAGTAGTAAGGAGGGGGCTGGCACTGAAGCTTTCTTT
abundance: NA; v_gene: TRBV2; j_gene: TRBJ2-3; d_gene: NA; CDR3aa: CASSEEGLNTDTQYF; CDR3nt: TGTGCCAGCAGTGAAGAGGGACTGAACACAGATACGCAGTATTTT
abundance: few; v_gene: TRBV5-4; j_gene: TRBJ1-1; d_gene: TRBD1; CDR3aa: CASSLGQGESEAFF; CDR3nt: TGTGCCAGCAGCCTGGGACAGGGGGAGAGTGAAGCTTTCTTT
abundance: NA; v_gene: TRBV4-2; j_gene: TRBJ2-1; d_gene: TRBD2; CDR3aa: CASSIRLAGGDEQFF; CDR3nt: TGTGCCAGCAGCATACGACTAGCGGGGGGGGATGAGCAGTTCTTC
abundance: NA; v_gene: TRBV7-2; j_gene: TRBJ2-4; d_gene: NA; CDR3aa: CASSLEEVPKNIQYF; CDR3nt: TGTGCCAGCAGCTTAGAGGAGGTTCCCAAAAACATTCAGTACTTC
abundance: NA; v_gene: TRBV9; j_gene: TRBJ2-3; d_gene: NA; CDR3aa: CASSVSAGPTDTQYF; CDR3nt: TGTGCCAGCAGCGTTAGTGCGGGTCCAACGGATACGCAGTATTTT
abundance: once; v_gene: TRBV5-1; j_gene: TRBJ2-2; d_gene: TRBD1; CDR3aa: CASSLLGQGNTGELFF; CDR3nt: TGCGCCAGCAGCTTGTTGGGACAGGGGAACACCGGGGAGCTGTTTTTT
abundance: NA; v_gene: TRBV2; j_gene: TRBJ1-3; d_gene: TRBD1; CDR3aa: CASSGTGRRGNTIYF; CDR3nt: TGTGCCAGCAGCGGGACAGGGAGGAGAGGAAACACCATATATTTT
abundance: NA; v_gene: TRBV18; j_gene: TRBJ1-2; d_gene: NA; CDR3aa: CASSPIHGGDYGYTF; CDR3nt: TGTGCCAGCTCACCCATTCACGGTGGTGACTATGGCTACACCTTC
abundance: NA; v_gene: TRBV20-1; j_gene: TRBJ1-2; d_gene: TRBD1; CDR3aa: CSASTRGQGNYGYTF; CDR3nt: TGCAGTGCTAGTACCAGGGGGCAAGGAAACTATGGCTACACCTTC
abundance: NA; v_gene: TRBV30; j_gene: TRBJ1-6; d_gene: NA; CDR3aa: CAWSVKLSDYNSPLHF; CDR3nt: TGTGCCTGGAGTGTAAAGTTGTCAGATTATAATTCACCCCTCCACTTT
abundance: once; v_gene: TRBV11-2; j_gene: TRBJ2-2; d_gene: TRBD1; CDR3aa: CASSLAKQGVNTGELFF; CDR3nt: TGTGCCAGCAGCTTAGCAAAACAGGGGGTTAATACCGGGGAGCTGTTTTTT
abundance: NA; v_gene: TRBV28; j_gene: TRBJ2-1; d_gene: TRBD2; CDR3aa: CASGLAAYNEQFF; CDR3nt: TGTGCCAGTGGACTAGCGGCCTACAATGAGCAGTTCTTC